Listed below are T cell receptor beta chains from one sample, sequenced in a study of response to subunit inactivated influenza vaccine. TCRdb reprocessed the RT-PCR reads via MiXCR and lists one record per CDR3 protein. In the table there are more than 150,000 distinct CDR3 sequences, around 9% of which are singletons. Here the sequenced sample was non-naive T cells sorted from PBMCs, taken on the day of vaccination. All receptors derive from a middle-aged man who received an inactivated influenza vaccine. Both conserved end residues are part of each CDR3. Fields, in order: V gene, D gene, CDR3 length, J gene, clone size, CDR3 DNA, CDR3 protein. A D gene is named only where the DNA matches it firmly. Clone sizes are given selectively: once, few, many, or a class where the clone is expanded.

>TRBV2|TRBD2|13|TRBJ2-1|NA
TGTGCCAGCAGTGAGACTAGCAGAGCGGGTGAGTTCTTC
CASSETSRAGEFF
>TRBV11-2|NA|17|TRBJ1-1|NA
TGTGCCAGCAGCAAAAACACAGGGCTTCTCGCGAACACTGAAGCTTTCTTT
CASSKNTGLLANTEAFF
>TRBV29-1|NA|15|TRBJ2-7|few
TGCAGCGCCGTCGGTCGGGGGGCCGTCTTCTACGAGCAGTACTTC
CSAVGRGAVFYEQYF
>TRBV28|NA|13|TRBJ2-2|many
TGTGCCAGCCTCCAGGGGAACACCGGGGAGCTGTTTTTT
CASLQGNTGELFF
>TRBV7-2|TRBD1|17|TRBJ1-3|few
TGTGCCAGCAGCTTAGCAAGACAGGGGTGGTCTGGAAACACCATATATTTT
CASSLARQGWSGNTIYF
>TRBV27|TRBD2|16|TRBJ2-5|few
TGTGCCAGCAGGGGACTAGCGGGAGCACCAACGGAGACCCAGTACTTC
CASRGLAGAPTETQYF
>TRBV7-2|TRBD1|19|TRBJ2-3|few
TGTGCCAGCAGCTTCGCCTCCCTTGGATGGGGCAGGGGGACAGATACGCAGTATTTT
CASSFASLGWGRGTDTQYF
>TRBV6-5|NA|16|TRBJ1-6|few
TGTGCCAGCAGTTTCGGCTATAGGAATGCTAATTCACCCCTCCACTTT
CASSFGYRNANSPLHF
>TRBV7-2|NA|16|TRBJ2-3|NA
TGTGCCAGCAGCTTAGGGCGACTAGGCGGCGCAGATACGCAGTATTTT
CASSLGRLGGADTQYF
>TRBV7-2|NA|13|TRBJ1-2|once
TGTGCCAGCAGCAGGGACATTAACTATGGCTACACCTTC
CASSRDINYGYTF
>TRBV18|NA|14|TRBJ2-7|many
TGTGCCAGCTCACCACGGGTACAGGGAAACGAGCAGTACTTC
CASSPRVQGNEQYF
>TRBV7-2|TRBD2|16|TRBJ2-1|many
TGTGCCAGCAGATCACCCGGCGGGAGAGCCTACAATGAGCAGTTCTTC
CASRSPGGRAYNEQFF
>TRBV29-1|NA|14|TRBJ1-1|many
TGCAGCGTACGAAAAGGGGCCCGGAACACTGAAGCTTTCTTT
CSVRKGARNTEAFF
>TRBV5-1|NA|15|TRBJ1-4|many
TGCGCCAGCAGCTTGTTGGATAGTCCGAATGAAAAACTGTTTTTT
CASSLLDSPNEKLFF
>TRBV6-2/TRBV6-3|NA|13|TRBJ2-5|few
TGTGCCAGCAGACGGACAAGTCAAGAGACCCAGTACTTC
CASRRTSQETQYF
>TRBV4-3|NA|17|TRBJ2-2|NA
TGCGCCAGCAGCCAATGGAGTTTTTTACCGACGCCCGGGGAGCTGTTTTTT
CASSQWSFLPTPGELFF
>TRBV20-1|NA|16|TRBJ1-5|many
TGCAGTGCTAGAGGCATAGTGTACAGTTACAATCAGCCCCAGCATTTT
CSARGIVYSYNQPQHF
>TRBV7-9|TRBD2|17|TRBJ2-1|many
TGTGCCAGCAGCTCGCTGGGACTAGCGGGGGTGCGTAATGAGCAGTTCTTC
CASSSLGLAGVRNEQFF
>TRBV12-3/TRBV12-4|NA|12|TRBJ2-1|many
TGTGCCAGCAGCCGTTTAGTTTCTGAGCAGTTCTTC
CASSRLVSEQFF
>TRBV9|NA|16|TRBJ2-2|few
TGTGCCAGCAGCGTAGCAGGGGGGACCTACACCGGGGAGCTGTTTTTT
CASSVAGGTYTGELFF
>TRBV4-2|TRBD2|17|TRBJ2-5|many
TGTGCCAGCAGCCAAGTGGTAGCGGGAGAGCCCGGAGAGACCCAGTACTTC
CASSQVVAGEPGETQYF
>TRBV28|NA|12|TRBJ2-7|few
TGTGCCAGCAGTTACCCTAGTACCGAGCAGTACTTC
CASSYPSTEQYF
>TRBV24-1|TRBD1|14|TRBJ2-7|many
TGTGCCACCAGTGAACCCGGGACAGCTGCCGAGCAGTACTTC
CATSEPGTAAEQYF
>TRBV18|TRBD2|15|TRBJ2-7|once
TGTGCCAGCTCACCATTCAGTCTAGCGGTGAGGGAGCAGTACTTC
CASSPFSLAVREQYF
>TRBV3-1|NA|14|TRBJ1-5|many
TGTGCCAGCAGCCAAAAAACAGGGAGCCAGCCCCAGCATTTT
CASSQKTGSQPQHF
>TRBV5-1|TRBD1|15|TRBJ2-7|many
TGCGCCAGCAGCTTGGTTTCCGGACAGGCCTACGAGCAGTACTTC
CASSLVSGQAYEQYF
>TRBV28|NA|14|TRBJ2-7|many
TGTGCCAGCAGTTTGGGGGTTAGCTTCCACGAGCAGTACTTC
CASSLGVSFHEQYF
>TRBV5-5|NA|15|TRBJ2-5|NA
TGTGCCAGCAGGTCCGACAGGTTGGTGGTGGAGACCCAGTACTTC
CASRSDRLVVETQYF
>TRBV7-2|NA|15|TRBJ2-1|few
TGTGCCAGCAGCCCCCGCGGTACGGAGAACAATGAGCAGTTCTTC
CASSPRGTENNEQFF
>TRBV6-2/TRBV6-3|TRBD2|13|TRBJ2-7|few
TGTGCCAGCAAAATAGCGGGAGCATACGAGCAGTACTTC
CASKIAGAYEQYF
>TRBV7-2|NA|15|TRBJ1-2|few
TGTGCCAGCAGCCCAACGACGGGGATATTTGAGGGCTACACCTTC
CASSPTTGIFEGYTF